This T cell receptor beta chain is from a study of T cell responses to AZD1222 COVID-19 vaccine. The protocol was immunoSEQ multiplex PCR, while the TCRdb copy is restricted to in-frame clones and leaves out a portion. The profile shows roughly 110,000 clones, just over 90% of them singletons. This clone was counted a single time. The CDR3 contains 16 residues. Trimming at V came to 6 bases and at J to 0 bases, leaving 4 bases not matched to a gene. Germline CDR1 WSHSY, CDR2 SAAADI. The sequence was collected from an adult who received the AZD1222 COVID-19 vaccine. This specimen consisted of peripheral blood, obtained 28 days after the second AZD1222 dose. The chain links TRBV10-2 to TRBJ2-7; 14 positions agree with TRBD2. The CDR3 reads CASRGLAGDRSYEQYF. In DNA, the CDR3 is TGCGCCAGCAGGGGACTAGCGGGAGACCGCTCCTACGAGCAGTACTTC.